Each of the 28 T cell receptor beta chains below was sequenced from the same sample in a study of Ad26.COV2.S vaccination and SARS-CoV-2 variants. Treatment indicated: about 20 received Ad26.COV2.S at low or high dose, single or two shots; about 5 received placebo; per-sample allocation not given. Material that was analyzed had been drawn on day 63 after the first vaccine or placebo injection. This table comes from immunoSEQ multiplex PCR, and its TCRdb copy is limited to in-frame clones, with some not included. The sample lists about 280,000 clones; more than 75% were seen once. The sample was peripheral blood, taken in a trial of Ad26.COV2.S vaccine versus placebo. These receptors all stem from a person aged 18-60 years who received the Ad26.COV2.S COVID-19 vaccine or a placebo.

This clone appeared a few times. The same CDR3 also results from other DNA sequences found in this sample. The chain is built from TRBV15 and TRBJ2-3; D possibly corresponds to TRBD2 (6 bases). V lost 5 bases, J lost 2 bases, and 11 bases lay in between. Germline V gives CDR1 LNHNV, CDR2 YYDKDF (reference sequence). There are 14 residues in the CDR3. The CDR3 DNA sequence: TGTGCCACCAGCGGGGGACTTTTCACAGATACGCAGTATTTT. It yields the protein CATSGGLFTDTQYF.

The rearrangement joins TRBV5-1 to TRBJ1-2, with TRBD1 as a possible D gene (5 bases). Trimming took 2 bases from V and 2 from J, leaving 10 bases between them. Germline V gene data show CDR1 as SGHRS and CDR2 as YFSETQ. The CDR3 spans 14 residues. The CDR3 DNA is TGCGCCAGCAGCTTCCAGGGCATGAACTATGGCTACACCTTC. Its protein product is CASSFQGMNYGYTF.

This chain joins TRBV5-4 and TRBJ2-4, with D perhaps assigned TRBD1 or TRBD2 (5 bases each). The V gene lost 0 bases and the J gene lost 0 bases, with 10 bases spanning the gap. Germline V gives CDR1 SGHNT, CDR2 YYREEE (reference sequence). This CDR3 is built from 16 residues. CDR3 sequence: CASSLGGNLAKNIQYF. The CDR3 DNA reads as TGTGCCAGCAGCTTGGGGGGGAATCTAGCCAAAAACATTCAGTACTTC.

The chain recombines TRBV19 with TRBJ1-4, with TRBD1 identical over 7 bases. This CDR3 is 14 amino acids long. Germline trimming cut 6 bases from V and 7 bases from J; bases unmatched to any gene: 8. CDR1 LNHDA and CDR2 SQIVND come from the germline V gene (reference sequence). The CDR3 nucleotides are TGTGCCAGTAGAGAACAGGGGTGGGTTGAAAAACTGTTTTTT. Translation gives CASREQGWVEKLFF.

The chain employs TRBV6-5 and TRBJ1-1; no clear D gene. The CDR3 length is 14 residues. The V end lost 0 bases, the J end lost 2 bases, and 7 bases lay between the germline ends. Germline assignment: CDR1 MNHEY and CDR2 SVGAGI. The CDR3 nucleotides read TGTGCCAGCAGTTACTCATACGGAAACACTGAAGCTTTCTTT. Translated: CASSYSYGNTEAFF.

The J gene is TRBJ1-1, the V gene TRBV6-2 or TRBV6-3; the match to TRBD1 covers 7 bases. After removal of 3 bases from V and 3 bases from J, the junction contained 10 bases not matched to a gene. There are 16 residues in the CDR3. CDR1 is MNHEY, CDR2 SVGEGT, per germline. The CDR3 loop reads CASSYGGYRGDTEAFF. DNA for the CDR3: TGTGCCAGCAGTTATGGGGGGTACAGGGGTGACACTGAAGCTTTCTTT.

As DNA, the CDR3 is TGTGCCAGCTCACCGGGACTACCTTCCTACGAGCAGTACTTC. Its translation: CASSPGLPSYEQYF. The V call is TRBV18, the J call TRBJ2-7; 7 bases are shared with TRBD2. There are 14 residues in the CDR3. Germline V gives CDR1 KGHSH, CDR2 LQKENI. Losses at the gene ends were 3 bases for V and 1 base for J; bases not matched to a gene: 3.

About this clone itself: The same CDR3 can be traced to other DNA sequences in this sample. The V and J genes are TRBV12-3 or TRBV12-4 and TRBJ1-1; D is ambiguous. The V and J ends lost 3 bases and 1 base respectively, with 6 bases between them. The length of the CDR3 is 13 residues. CDR3 residues: CASSLAGNTEAFF. In DNA form, the CDR3 reads TGTGCCAGCAGTTTGGCAGGGAACACTGAAGCTTTCTTT.

The chain carries TRBV5-3 and TRBJ1-2; 12 nucleotides align to TRBD1. TRBV5-3 is treated as an ORF (open reading frame) with a function not yet certain. J lost 3 bases, V lost 2 bases, and 11 bases had no gene match. This CDR3 comprises 18 residues. In nucleotides, the CDR3 is TGTGCCAGAAGCTTAGCACCAGGGACAGGGGGCATTGACTATGGCTACACCTTC. It codes for CARSLAPGTGGIDYGYTF.

This clone came up a few times. The chain is built from TRBV11-2 and TRBJ2-7; 7 bases align to TRBD1. With 3 bases clipped from V and 1 base from J, the junction kept 3 bases outside the gene matches. The CDR3 is 14 amino acids. Germline values: CDR1 SGHAT, CDR2 FQNNGV. The CDR3, as DNA: TGTGCCAGCAGCTTGGTCAGGGGGTCCTACGAGCAGTACTTC. It specifies CASSLVRGSYEQYF.

The rearrangement links TRBV12-1 to TRBJ1-3. TRBV12-1 is a recognized pseudogene. The CDR3 sequence is 19 residues long. The CDR3 nucleotides are TGTGCCAGCAGGATTAGGGCCGAACAGCTCACCCTCTCTGGAAACACCATATATTTT. It encodes CASRIRAEQLTLSGNTIYF.

The V call is TRBV11-2, the J call TRBJ1-4, with unresolved D. This CDR3 has 14 amino acids. Germline assignment: CDR1 SGHAT and CDR2 FQNNGV. Trimming took off 1 base at V and 7 bases at J, with 10 bases between the two ends. CDR3 region: CASSLGGVAEKLFF. CDR3 coding DNA: TGTGCCAGCAGCTTAGGCGGCGTAGCTGAAAAACTGTTTTTT. Based on the CDR3 plus reference TRBV11-2 and TRBJ1-4, the full variable domain is EAGVAQSPRYKIIEKRQSVAFWCNPISGHATLYWYQQILGQGPKLLIQFQNNGVVDDSQLPKDRFSAERLKGVDSTLKIQPAKLEDSAVYLCASSLGGVAEKLFFGSGTQLSVL.

The rearrangement links TRBV4-1 to TRBJ2-1; D remains unclear. This CDR3 is 13 amino acids long. CDR1 and CDR2 from the germline V gene are MGHRA and YSYEKL. V was trimmed by 4 bases and J by 8 bases, leaving 12 bases between them. The CDR3 sequence: CASSLEPGDEQFF. CDR3 nucleotides: TGCGCCAGCAGCCTGGAGCCTGGAGATGAGCAGTTCTTC.

The chain uses TRBV6-5 and TRBJ1-4; 7 bases fit TRBD1. This CDR3 has 15 amino acids. The junction had 0 bases not matched to a gene; V was cut back by 0 bases and J by 2 bases. Germline V gives CDR1 MNHEY, CDR2 SVGAGI. DNA of the CDR3: TGTGCCAGCAGTTACTCGACAGGGACTAATGAAAAACTGTTTTTT. Its translation: CASSYSTGTNEKLFF.

For this clone: Germline and junction disagree at one end, which may indicate a read error. The chain is built from TRBV7-7 and TRBJ2-1; TRBD1 matches at 8 bases. Per the germline V gene, CDR1 is SSHAT and CDR2 is FNYEAQ (reference sequence). CDR3 length: 14 residues. The CDR3 nucleotides read TGTGCTAGCAGCTTCGGACAGGGTAGGGATGAGCAGTTCTTC. It is translated as CASSFGQGRDEQFF.

The chain is built from TRBV7-9 and TRBJ2-5, with D tentatively TRBD1 (6 bases). Trimming left V 3 bases short and J 2 bases short, with 13 bases between. Germline CDR1 and CDR2: SEHNR and FQNEAQ (reference sequence). CDR3 length: 15 residues. CDR3 bases: TGTGCCAGCAGCTTCCTTGTGGGGGCGCAAGAGACCCAGTACTTC. Translated: CASSFLVGAQETQYF.

This clone was seen only once. Germline is not matched at one junction end, which may reflect a read error. The chain is built from TRBV5-1 and TRBJ1-4, with D possibly being TRBD1 (5 bases). Per the germline V gene, CDR1 is SGHRS and CDR2 is YFSETQ. The CDR3 sequence is 13 residues long. The CDR3 region has the DNA TGCGCCAGCAGATTGGACAATAATGAAAAACTGTTTTTT. Translation: CASRLDNNEKLFF.

The chain combines TRBV28 with TRBJ1-2, with D perhaps matching TRBD1 (6 bases). Germline V lookup: CDR1 MDHEN, CDR2 SYDVKM. V was clipped by 3 bases and J by 6 bases, with 14 bases between them. This CDR3 has 14 amino acids. For the CDR3, the DNA is TGTGCCAGCAGTTTTTTGGGGGGCCGAGATGGCTACACCTTC. Its translation is CASSFLGGRDGYTF.

CDR3 loop: CASSAFPEAFF. Here the CDR3 DNA reads TGTGCCAGCAGTGCTTTTCCTGAAGCTTTCTTT. The chain has TRBV2 and TRBJ1-1; unclear D gene. Germline V lookup: CDR1 SNHLY, CDR2 FYNNEI. The germline V and J ends were trimmed by 4 bases and 6 bases, with 6 bases remaining between them. There are 11 residues in the CDR3.

The V call is TRBV7-8, the J call TRBJ2-3; either TRBD1 or TRBD2 may fit D (5 bases each). The CDR3 covers 14 residues. V was shortened by 4 bases and J by 4 bases, with 12 bases between the two germline ends. Germline V gene data show CDR1 as SGHVS and CDR2 as FQNEAQ. The CDR3 DNA reads as TGTGCCAGCAGCTCCCCAATGGGGGCAGATACGCAGTATTTT. It codes for CASSSPMGADTQYF.

The V and J genes are TRBV6-2 or TRBV6-3 and TRBJ1-1, with D unclear. V dropped 5 bases and J dropped 1 base, with 14 bases sitting between them. This CDR3 is built from 15 residues. Germline lookup yields CDR1 MNHEY and CDR2 SVGEGT. The CDR3 loop is CASSPLGRRNTEAFF. The CDR3 DNA reads TGTGCCAGCAGTCCACTTGGACGGAGGAACACTGAAGCTTTCTTT.

V gene TRBV5-1 combines with J gene TRBJ1-2; D perhaps matches TRBD1 (6 bases). Trimming stripped 0 bases from V and 8 bases from J, with 23 bases between. The CDR3 sequence is 17 residues long. From germline, CDR1 is SGHRS and CDR2 YFSETQ. The CDR3 region is CASSLGIVVRDNAGYTF. The CDR3 region has the DNA TGCGCCAGCAGCTTGGGTATCGTGGTTAGGGACAATGCAGGCTACACCTTC.

DNA for the CDR3: TGTGCCAGCAGCATCAACAGGGGGCAGGGTGGCTACACCTTC. Protein product: CASSINRGQGGYTF. J is TRBJ1-2 and V is TRBV9, with TRBD1 matching 9 bases. The junction had 8 bases not matched to a gene; V was cut back by 4 bases and J by 7 bases. Germline V gives CDR1 SGDLS, CDR2 YYNGEE. This CDR3 has 14 amino acids.

The rearrangement joins TRBV19 to TRBJ2-1; D is unresolved. The germline gives CDR1 LNHDA, CDR2 SQIVND (reference sequence). V lost 3 bases, J lost 7 bases, and 10 bases lay in between. This CDR3 spans 13 amino acids. The CDR3 coding sequence is TGTGCCAGTAGTATTTCGGAAGGTAATGAGCAGTTCTTC. Protein: CASSISEGNEQFF.

The chain carries TRBV11-2 and TRBJ2-2, with D unclear. There are 12 residues in the CDR3. CDR1 is SGHAT, CDR2 FQNNGV, per germline. V lost 5 bases, J lost 2 bases, and 3 bases lay in between. Written as DNA, the CDR3 is TGTGCCAGCAGCCGAAACACCGGGGAGCTGTTTTTT. Protein sequence: CASSRNTGELFF.

The chain couples TRBV11-3 to TRBJ2-1; 13 nucleotides match TRBD2. This CDR3 is 14 amino acids long. The junction had 0 bases not matched to a gene; V was cut back by 1 base and J by 9 bases. Germline CDR1 and CDR2: SGHNT and YENEEA. CDR3 in DNA: TGTGCCAGCAGCTTAGGGACTAGCGGGAGTGAGCAGTTCTTC. It translates to CASSLGTSGSEQFF.

The chain combines TRBV7-9 with TRBJ1-2; a possible D gene is TRBD1 (5 bases). The CDR3 is 17 residues long. V was clipped by 4 bases and J by 4 bases, with 22 bases between them. Germline V gene data show CDR1 as SEHNR and CDR2 as FQNEAQ (reference sequence). The CDR3: CASSSYDGTLGRYGYTF. CDR3 nucleotides: TGTGCCAGCAGCTCCTACGATGGGACCCTAGGCCGCTATGGCTACACCTTC.

The rearrangement links TRBV19 to TRBJ2-1; possible D gene TRBD2, 6 bases. Germline V lookup: CDR1 LNHDA, CDR2 SQIVND (reference sequence). The V end lost 5 bases, the J end lost 3 bases, and 11 bases lay between the germline ends. The CDR3 consists of 14 residues. The CDR3 reads CASSRLAHYNEQFF. The CDR3 coding sequence is TGTGCCAGTAGTCGGCTAGCGCACTACAATGAGCAGTTCTTC.